The clone carrying this T cell receptor (beta chain) was observed a few times. Its matching antigen is unknown. This record belongs to a study of response to subunit inactivated influenza vaccine. The CDR3 spans 15 residues. Unmatched junction bases numbered 5, after V lost 4 bases and J lost 5 bases. Germline CDR1 is KGHDR and CDR2 is SFDVKD. TCRdb processed the RT-PCR reads anew with MiXCR; each CDR3 protein has one entry. The data show a few hundred thousand distinct CDR3 sequences, less than 15% seen once. Study-level points and caveats: Only a handful of new T cells, the authors suggested, are recruited with each seasonal influenza vaccination.

The specimen was PBMCs from blood, collected approximately 12 days after vaccination. The J gene is TRBJ1-4, the V gene TRBV24-1; 8 nucleotides line up with TRBD1. The receptor was derived from a man between 45 and 60 years old who received an inactivated influenza vaccine. The CDR3 bases are TGTGCCACCAGTGACCCTGGACAGGGCAATGAAAAACTGTTTTTT. It encodes CATSDPGQGNEKLFF.